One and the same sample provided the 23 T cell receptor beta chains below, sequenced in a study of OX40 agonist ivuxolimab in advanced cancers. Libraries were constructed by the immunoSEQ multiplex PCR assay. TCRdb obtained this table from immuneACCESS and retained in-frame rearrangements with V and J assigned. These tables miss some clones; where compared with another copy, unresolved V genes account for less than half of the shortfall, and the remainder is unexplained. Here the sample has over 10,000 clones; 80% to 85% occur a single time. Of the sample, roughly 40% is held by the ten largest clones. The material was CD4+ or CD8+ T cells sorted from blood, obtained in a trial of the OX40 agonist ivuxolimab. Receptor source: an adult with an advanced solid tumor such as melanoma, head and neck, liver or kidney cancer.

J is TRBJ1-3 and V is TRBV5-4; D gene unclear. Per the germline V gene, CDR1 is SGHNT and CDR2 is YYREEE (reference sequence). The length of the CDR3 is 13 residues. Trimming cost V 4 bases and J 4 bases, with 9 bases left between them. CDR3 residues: CASSREWGNTIYF. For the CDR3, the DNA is TGTGCCAGCAGCCGGGAGTGGGGAAACACCATATATTTT.

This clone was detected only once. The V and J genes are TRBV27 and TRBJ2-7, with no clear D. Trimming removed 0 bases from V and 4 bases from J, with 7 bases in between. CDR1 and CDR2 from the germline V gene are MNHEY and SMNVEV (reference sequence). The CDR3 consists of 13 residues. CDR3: CASSLSTQYEQYF. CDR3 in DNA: TGTGCCAGCAGTTTATCGACACAATACGAGCAGTACTTC.

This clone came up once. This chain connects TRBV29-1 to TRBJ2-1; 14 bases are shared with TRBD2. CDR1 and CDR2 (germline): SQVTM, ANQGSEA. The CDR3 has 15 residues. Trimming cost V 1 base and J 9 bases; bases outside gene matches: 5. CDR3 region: CSVEGGLAGEGEQFF. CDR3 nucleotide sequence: TGCAGCGTTGAAGGGGGACTAGCGGGAGAAGGTGAGCAGTTCTTC.

Here the CDR3 DNA reads TGTGCCAGCAGCCGACAGGACCTCACCGGGGAGCTGTTTTTT. This sequence encodes CASSRQDLTGELFF. The chain joins TRBV5-4 to TRBJ2-2; a weak D match, TRBD1 (6 bases). V lost 4 bases to trimming and J lost 4 bases, with 11 bases between them. The germline V gene encodes CDR1 SGHNT and CDR2 YYREEE (reference sequence). The CDR3 runs to 14 residues.

CDR3 protein: CACLTSGGSYEQYF. The DNA of the CDR3 is TGTGCCTGTTTAACTAGCGGGGGCTCCTACGAGCAGTACTTC. The gene calls are TRBV30 and TRBJ2-7, with 11 bases aligning to TRBD2. The V and J ends lost 6 bases and 0 bases, in that order; junction bases with no gene match: 4. The CDR3 spans 14 residues. Germline values: CDR1 GTSNPN, CDR2 SVGIG (reference sequence).

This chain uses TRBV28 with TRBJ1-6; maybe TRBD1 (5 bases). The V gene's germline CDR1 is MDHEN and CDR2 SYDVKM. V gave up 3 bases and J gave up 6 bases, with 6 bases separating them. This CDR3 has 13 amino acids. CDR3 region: CASSFGGNSPLHF. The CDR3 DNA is TGTGCCAGCAGTTTCGGGGGTAATTCACCCCTCCACTTT. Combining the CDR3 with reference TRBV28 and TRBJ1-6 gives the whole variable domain DVKVTQSSRYLVKRTGEKVFLECVQDMDHENMFWYRQDPGLGLRLIYFSYDVKMKEKGDIPEGYSVSREKKERFSLILESASTNQTSMYLCASSFGGNSPLHFGNGTRLTVT.

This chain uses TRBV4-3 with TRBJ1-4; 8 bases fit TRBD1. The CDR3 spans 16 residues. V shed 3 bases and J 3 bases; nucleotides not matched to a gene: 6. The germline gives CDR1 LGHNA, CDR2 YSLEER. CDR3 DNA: TGCGCCAGCAGCCAGGCAGACAGGGGTGCTAATGAAAAACTGTTTTTT. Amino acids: CASSQADRGANEKLFF.

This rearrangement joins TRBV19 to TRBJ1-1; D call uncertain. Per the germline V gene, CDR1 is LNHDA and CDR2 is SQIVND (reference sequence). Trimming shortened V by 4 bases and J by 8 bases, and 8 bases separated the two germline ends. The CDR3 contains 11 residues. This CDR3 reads CASSTGREAFF. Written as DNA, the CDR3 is TGTGCCAGTAGTACGGGCAGGGAAGCTTTCTTT. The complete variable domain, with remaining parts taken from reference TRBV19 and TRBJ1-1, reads DGGITQSPKYLFRKEGQNVTLSCEQNLNHDAMYWYRQDPGQGLRLIYYSQIVNDFQKGDIAEGYSVSREKKESFPLTVTSAQKNPTAFYLCASSTGREAFFGQGTRLTVV.

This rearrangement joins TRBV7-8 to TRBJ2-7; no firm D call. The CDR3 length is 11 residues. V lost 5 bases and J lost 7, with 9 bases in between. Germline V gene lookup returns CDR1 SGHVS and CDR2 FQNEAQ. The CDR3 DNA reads TGTGCCAGCAGCCCCTCTCGGGAGCAGTACTTC. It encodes CASSPSREQYF.

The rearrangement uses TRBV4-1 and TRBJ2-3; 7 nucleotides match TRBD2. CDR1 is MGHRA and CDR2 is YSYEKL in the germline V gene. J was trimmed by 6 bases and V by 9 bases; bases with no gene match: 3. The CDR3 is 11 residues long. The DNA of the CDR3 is TGCGCCAGTCGGGAGGACGATACGCAGTATTTT. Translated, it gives CASREDDTQYF.

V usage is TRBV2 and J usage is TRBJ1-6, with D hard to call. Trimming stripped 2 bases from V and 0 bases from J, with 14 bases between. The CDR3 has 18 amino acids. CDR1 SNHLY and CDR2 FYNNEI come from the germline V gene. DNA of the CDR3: TGTGCCAGCAGTGAATTGGTAGGAGAGAGCTCCTATAATTCACCCCTCCACTTT. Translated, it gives CASSELVGESSYNSPLHF.

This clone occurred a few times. CDR3 loop: CATSRAPPFWAYEQYF. The CDR3 bases are TGTGCCACCAGCAGAGCTCCACCCTTCTGGGCATACGAGCAGTACTTC. The chain is built from TRBV15 and TRBJ2-7; D not resolved. The CDR3 loop spans 16 amino acids. Germline V gene sequence: CDR1 LNHNV, CDR2 YYDKDF (reference sequence). V shed 1 base and J shed 4 bases, with 17 bases lying between them.

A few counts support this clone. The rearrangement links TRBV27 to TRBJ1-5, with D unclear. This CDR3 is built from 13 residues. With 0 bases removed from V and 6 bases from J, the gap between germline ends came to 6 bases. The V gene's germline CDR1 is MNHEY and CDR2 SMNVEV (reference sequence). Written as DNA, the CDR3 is TGTGCCAGCAGTTTATCGTTTCGTCAGCCCCAGCATTTT. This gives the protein CASSLSFRQPQHF.

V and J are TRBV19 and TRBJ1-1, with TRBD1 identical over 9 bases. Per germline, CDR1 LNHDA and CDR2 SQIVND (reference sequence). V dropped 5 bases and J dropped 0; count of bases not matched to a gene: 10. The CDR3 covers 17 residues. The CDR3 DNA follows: TGTGCCAGTAGTTTCCGGACAGGGGATATGATGAACACTGAAGCTTTCTTT. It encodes CASSFRTGDMMNTEAFF.

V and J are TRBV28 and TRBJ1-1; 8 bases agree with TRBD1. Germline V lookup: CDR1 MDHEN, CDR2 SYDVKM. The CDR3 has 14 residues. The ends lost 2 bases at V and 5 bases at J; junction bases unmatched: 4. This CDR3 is CASSLQGARTEAFF. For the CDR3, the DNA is TGTGCCAGCAGTTTACAGGGGGCGAGGACTGAAGCTTTCTTT.

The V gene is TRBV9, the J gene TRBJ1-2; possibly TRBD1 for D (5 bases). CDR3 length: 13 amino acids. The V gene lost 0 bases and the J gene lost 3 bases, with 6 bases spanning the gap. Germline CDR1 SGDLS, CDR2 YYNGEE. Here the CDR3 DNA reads TGTGCCAGCAGCGTAGGAGGGGACTATGGCTACACCTTC. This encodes CASSVGGDYGYTF.

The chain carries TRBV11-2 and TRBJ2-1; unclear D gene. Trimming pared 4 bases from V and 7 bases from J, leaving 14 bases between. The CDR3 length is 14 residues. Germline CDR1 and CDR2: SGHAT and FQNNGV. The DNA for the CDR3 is TGTGCCAGCAGCTCGGTCCTCAGTGGGAATGAGCAGTTCTTC. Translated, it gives CASSSVLSGNEQFF.

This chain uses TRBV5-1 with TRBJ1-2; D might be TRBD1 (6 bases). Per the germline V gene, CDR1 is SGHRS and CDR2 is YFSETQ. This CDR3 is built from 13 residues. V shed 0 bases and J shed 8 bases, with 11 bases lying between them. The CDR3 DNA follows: TGCGCCAGCAGCTTGGCAGGGGTTCAGGGCTACACCTTC. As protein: CASSLAGVQGYTF.

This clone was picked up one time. CDR3 in DNA: TGTGCCAGTAGTATACCAAGCGGGGGGGCCGCGAGTGAGCAGTTCTTC. Translating it yields CASSIPSGGAASEQFF. The rearrangement links TRBV19 to TRBJ2-1; 10 positions match TRBD2. The germline CDR1 and CDR2 sequences are LNHDA and SQIVND (reference sequence). Losses at the gene ends were 2 bases for V and 9 bases for J; bases not matched to a gene: 10. The CDR3 length is 16 residues.

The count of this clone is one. Here the CDR3 reads CASSTPPGLADYEQYF. CDR3 sequence (DNA): TGTGCCAGCAGCACCCCCCCGGGACTAGCGGACTACGAGCAGTACTTC. This rearrangement joins TRBV11-2 to TRBJ2-7; 11 bases are a match to TRBD2. V trimming: 5 bases; J trimming: 3 bases; junction bases outside the gene matches: 9. Germline CDR1 is SGHAT and CDR2 is FQNNGV. The length of the CDR3 is 16 residues.

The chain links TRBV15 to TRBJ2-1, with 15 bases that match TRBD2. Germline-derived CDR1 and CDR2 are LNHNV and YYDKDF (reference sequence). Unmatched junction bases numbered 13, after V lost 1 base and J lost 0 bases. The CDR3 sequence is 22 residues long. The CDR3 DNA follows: TGTGCCACCAGCAGAGCGTACCACCCGGGACTAGCGGGAGGACGCTCCTACAATGAGCAGTTCTTC. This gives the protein CATSRAYHPGLAGGRSYNEQFF.

CDR3 sequence reads: CASSGRDAYSYEQYF. The CDR3 region has the DNA TGTGCCAGCAGCGGCCGGGACGCATACTCCTACGAGCAGTACTTC. The chain carries TRBV9 and TRBJ2-7; D may be TRBD1 or TRBD2 (5 bases each). V was trimmed by 3 bases and J by 0 bases, leaving 13 bases between them. This CDR3 region has 15 residues. Germline loops: CDR1 SGDLS, CDR2 YYNGEE.

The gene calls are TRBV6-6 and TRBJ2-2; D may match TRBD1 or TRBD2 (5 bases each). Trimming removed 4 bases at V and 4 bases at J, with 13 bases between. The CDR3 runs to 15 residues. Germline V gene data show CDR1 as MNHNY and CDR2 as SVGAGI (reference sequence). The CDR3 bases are TGTGCCAGCAGTTTTGCTCTTGGGGGCACCGGGGAGCTGTTTTTT. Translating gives CASSFALGGTGELFF.